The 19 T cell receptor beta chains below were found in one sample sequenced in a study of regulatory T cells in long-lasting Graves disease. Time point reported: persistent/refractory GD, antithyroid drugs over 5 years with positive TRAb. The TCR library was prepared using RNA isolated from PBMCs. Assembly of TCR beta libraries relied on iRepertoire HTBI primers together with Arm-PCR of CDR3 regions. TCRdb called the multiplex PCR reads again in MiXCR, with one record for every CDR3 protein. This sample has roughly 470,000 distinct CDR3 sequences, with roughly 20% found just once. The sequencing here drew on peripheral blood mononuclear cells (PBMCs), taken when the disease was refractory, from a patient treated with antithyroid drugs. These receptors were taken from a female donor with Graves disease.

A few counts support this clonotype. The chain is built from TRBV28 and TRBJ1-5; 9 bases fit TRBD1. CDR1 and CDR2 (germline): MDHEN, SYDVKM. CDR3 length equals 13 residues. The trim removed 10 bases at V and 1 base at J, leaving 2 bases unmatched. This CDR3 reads CATGTGSNQPQHF. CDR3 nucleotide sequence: TGTGCCACGGGGACAGGGAGCAATCAGCCCCAGCATTTT.

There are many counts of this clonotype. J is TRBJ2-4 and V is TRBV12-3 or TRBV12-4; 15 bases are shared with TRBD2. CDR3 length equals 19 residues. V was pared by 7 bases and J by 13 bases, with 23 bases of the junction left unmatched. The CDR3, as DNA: TGTGCCAGCACCCTCAGGGGACTAGCGGGAGGCACTAGAGGGGCGTTACAGTACTTC. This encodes CASTLRGLAGGTRGALQYF.

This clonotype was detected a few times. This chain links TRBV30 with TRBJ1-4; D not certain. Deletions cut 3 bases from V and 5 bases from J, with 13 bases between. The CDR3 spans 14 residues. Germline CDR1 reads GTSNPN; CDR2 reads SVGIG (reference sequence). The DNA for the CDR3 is TGTGCCTGGAGCGGATTTACGCGAAATGAAAAACTGTTTTTT. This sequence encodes CAWSGFTRNEKLFF.

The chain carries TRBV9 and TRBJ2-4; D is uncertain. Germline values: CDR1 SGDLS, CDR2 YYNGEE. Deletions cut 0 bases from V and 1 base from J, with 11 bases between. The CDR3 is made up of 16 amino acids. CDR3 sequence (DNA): TGTGCCAGCAGCGTAGGTATAGGGCTCGCCAAAAACATTCAGTACTTC. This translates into CASSVGIGLAKNIQYF.

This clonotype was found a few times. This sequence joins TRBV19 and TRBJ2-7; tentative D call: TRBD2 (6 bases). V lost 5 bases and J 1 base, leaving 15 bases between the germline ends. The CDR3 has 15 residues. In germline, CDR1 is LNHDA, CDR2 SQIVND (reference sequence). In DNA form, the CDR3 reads TGTGCCAGTAGTCTAGCGCTAGCGTCATCCTACGAGCAGTACTTC. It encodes CASSLALASSYEQYF.

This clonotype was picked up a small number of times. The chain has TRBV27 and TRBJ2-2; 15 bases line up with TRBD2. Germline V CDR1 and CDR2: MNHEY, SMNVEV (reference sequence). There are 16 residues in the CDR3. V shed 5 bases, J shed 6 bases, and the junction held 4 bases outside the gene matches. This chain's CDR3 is CASSPRTSGRAGELFF. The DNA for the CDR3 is TGTGCCAGCAGTCCTCGGACTAGCGGGAGGGCCGGGGAGCTGTTTTTT.

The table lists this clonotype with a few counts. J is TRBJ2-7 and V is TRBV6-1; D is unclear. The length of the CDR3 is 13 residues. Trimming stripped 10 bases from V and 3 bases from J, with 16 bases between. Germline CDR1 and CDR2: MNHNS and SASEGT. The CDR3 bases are TGTGCCACCACGAAGGGCAGAATCTACGAGCAGTACTTC. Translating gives CATTKGRIYEQYF.

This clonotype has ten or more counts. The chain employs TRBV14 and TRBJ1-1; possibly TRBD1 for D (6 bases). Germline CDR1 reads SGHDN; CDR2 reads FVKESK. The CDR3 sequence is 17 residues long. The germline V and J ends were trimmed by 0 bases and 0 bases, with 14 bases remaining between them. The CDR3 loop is CASSQDPPGAMNTEAFF. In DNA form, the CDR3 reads TGTGCCAGCAGCCAAGACCCGCCGGGGGCGATGAACACTGAAGCTTTCTTT. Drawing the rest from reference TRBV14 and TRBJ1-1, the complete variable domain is EAGVTQFPSHSVIEKGQTVTLRCDPISGHDNLYWYRRVMGKEIKFLLHFVKESKQDESGMPNNRFLAERTGGTYSTLKVQPAELEDSGVYFCASSQDPPGAMNTEAFFGQGTRLTVV.

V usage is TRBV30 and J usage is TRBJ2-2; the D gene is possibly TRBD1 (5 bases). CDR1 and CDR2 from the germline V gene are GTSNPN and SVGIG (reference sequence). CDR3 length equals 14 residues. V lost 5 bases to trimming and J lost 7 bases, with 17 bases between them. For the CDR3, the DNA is TGTGCCTGGGACTCACTTTCAGGGATCGGGGAGCTGTTTTTT. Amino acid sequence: CAWDSLSGIGELFF.

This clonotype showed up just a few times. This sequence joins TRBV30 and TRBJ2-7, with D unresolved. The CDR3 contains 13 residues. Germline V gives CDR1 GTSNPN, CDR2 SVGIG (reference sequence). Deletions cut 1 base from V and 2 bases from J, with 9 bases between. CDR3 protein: CAWSGDNAYEQYF. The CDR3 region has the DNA TGTGCCTGGAGTGGTGACAACGCCTACGAGCAGTACTTC.

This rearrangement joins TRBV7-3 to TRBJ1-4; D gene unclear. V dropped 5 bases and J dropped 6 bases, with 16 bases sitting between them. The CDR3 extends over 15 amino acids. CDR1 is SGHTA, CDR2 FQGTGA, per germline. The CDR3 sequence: CASSEKGCLHEKLFF. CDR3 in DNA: TGTGCCAGCAGCGAGAAGGGTTGTCTACATGAAAAACTGTTTTTT.

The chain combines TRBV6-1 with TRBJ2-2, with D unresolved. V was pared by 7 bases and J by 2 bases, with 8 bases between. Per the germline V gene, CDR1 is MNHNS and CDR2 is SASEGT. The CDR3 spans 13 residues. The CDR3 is CASTFQNTGELFF. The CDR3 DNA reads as TGTGCCAGCACCTTTCAAAACACCGGGGAGCTGTTTTTT.

For the CDR3, the DNA is TGTGCCAGCAGCGTAAGTACCTCTCAGAACACTGAAGCTTTCTTT. It codes for CASSVSTSQNTEAFF. The V call is TRBV9, the J call TRBJ1-1; no definite D call. Germline CDR1 is SGDLS and CDR2 is YYNGEE. Trimming took off 1 base at V and 1 base at J, with 11 bases between the two ends. The CDR3 length is 15 residues.

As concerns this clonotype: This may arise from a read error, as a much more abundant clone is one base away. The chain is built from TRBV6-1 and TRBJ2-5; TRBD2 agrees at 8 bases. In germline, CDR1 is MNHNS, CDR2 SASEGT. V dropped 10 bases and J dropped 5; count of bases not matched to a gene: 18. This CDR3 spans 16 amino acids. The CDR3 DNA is TGTGCCATCAGCTTCGGACCAGCGGGAGATACGGAGACCCAGTACTTC. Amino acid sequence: CAISFGPAGDTETQYF.

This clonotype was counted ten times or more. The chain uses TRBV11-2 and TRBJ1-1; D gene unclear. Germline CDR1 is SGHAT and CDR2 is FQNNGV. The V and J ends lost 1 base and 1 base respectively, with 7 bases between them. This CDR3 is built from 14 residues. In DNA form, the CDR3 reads TGTGCCAGCAGCTTAGGCAACAGGAACACTGAAGCTTTCTTT. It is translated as CASSLGNRNTEAFF.

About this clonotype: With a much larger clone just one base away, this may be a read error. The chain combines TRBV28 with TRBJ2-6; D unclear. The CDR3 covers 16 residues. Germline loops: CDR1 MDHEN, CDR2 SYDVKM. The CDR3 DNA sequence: TGTGCCAACAGTTCCCCCACAGCCCCTGGGGCCAACGTCCTGACTTTC. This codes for CANSSPTAPGANVLTF.

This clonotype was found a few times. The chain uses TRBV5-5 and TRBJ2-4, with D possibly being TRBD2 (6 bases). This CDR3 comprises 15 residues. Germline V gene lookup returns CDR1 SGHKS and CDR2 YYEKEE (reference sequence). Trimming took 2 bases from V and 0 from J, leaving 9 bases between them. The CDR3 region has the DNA TGTGCCAGCAGCTTTCGCGGGATAGCCAAAAACATTCAGTACTTC. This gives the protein CASSFRGIAKNIQYF. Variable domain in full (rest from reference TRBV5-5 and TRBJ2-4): DAGVTQSPTHLIKTRGQQVTLRCSPISGHKSVSWYQQVLGQGPQFIFQYYEKEERGRGNFPDRFSARQFPNYSSELNVNALLLGDSALYLCASSFRGIAKNIQYFGAGTRLSVL.

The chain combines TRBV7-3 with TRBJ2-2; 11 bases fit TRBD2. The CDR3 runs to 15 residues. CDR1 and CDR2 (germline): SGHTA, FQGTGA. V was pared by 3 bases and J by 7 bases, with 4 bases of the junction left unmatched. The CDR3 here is CASSLGLAAYGELFF. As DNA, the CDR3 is TGTGCCAGCAGCTTGGGACTAGCGGCCTACGGGGAGCTGTTTTTT.

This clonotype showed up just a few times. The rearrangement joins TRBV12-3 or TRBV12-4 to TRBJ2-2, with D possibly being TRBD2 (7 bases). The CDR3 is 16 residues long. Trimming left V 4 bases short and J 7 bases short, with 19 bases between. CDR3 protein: CASSSLPQGRDGELFF. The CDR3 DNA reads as TGTGCCAGCAGTTCATTACCGCAGGGGAGGGACGGGGAGCTGTTTTTT.